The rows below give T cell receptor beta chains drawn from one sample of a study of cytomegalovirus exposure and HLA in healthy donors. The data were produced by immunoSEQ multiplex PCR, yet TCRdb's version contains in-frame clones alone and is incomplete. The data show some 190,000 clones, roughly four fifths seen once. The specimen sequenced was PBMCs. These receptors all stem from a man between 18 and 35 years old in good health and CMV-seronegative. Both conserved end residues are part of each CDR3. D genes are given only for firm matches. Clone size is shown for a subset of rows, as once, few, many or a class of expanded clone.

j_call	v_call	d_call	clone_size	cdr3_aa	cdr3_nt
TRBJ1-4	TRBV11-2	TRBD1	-	CASSPGTVRNEKLFF	TGTGCCAGCAGCCCCGGGACAGTCCGTAATGAAAAACTGTTTTTT
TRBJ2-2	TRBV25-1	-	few	CASSDQGLNTGELFF	TGTGCCAGCAGTGATCAGGGGCTGAACACCGGGGAGCTGTTTTTT
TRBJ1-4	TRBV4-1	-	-	CASSQEGATNEKLFF	TGCGCCAGCAGCCAAGAAGGGGCAACTAATGAAAAACTGTTTTTT
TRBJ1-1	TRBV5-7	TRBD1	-	CASSLGGAGTEAFF	TGTGCCAGCAGCTTAGGGGGCGCGGGCACTGAAGCTTTCTTT
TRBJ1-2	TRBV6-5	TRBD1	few	CASSSQGAGYGYTF	TGTGCCAGCAGTTCACAGGGGGCCGGCTATGGCTACACCTTC
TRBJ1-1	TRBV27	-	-	CASRPTSTGHPNTEAFF	TGTGCCAGCAGGCCGACTTCGACGGGTCACCCGAACACTGAAGCTTTCTTT
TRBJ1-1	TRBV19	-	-	CASSIVPGNTEAFF	TGTGCCAGTAGTATAGTACCCGGGAACACTGAAGCTTTCTTT
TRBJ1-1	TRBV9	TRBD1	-	CASSATGTVNTEAFF	TGTGCCAGCAGCGCCACCGGGACAGTAAACACTGAAGCTTTCTTT
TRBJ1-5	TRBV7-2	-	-	CASSVQGIGQPQHF	TGTGCCAGCAGCGTACAGGGTATAGGGCAGCCCCAGCATTTT
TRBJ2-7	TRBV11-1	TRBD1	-	CASSMDRTYEQYF	TGTGCCAGCAGCATGGACAGGACCTACGAGCAGTACTTC
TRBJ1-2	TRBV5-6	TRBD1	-	CASGPQGANGYTF	TGTGCCAGCGGTCCACAGGGGGCGAATGGCTACACCTTC
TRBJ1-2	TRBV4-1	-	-	CASSQEGQLYGYTF	TGCGCCAGCAGCCAAGAGGGGCAACTCTATGGCTACACCTTC
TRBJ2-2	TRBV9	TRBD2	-	CASSPRTSGTTGELFF	TGTGCCAGCAGCCCTCGGACTAGCGGGACCACCGGGGAGCTGTTTTTT
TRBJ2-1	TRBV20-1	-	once	CSAEGENEQFF	TGCAGTGCTGAGGGGGAGAATGAGCAGTTCTTC
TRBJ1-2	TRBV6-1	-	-	CASSGRPDNYGYTF	TGTGCCAGCAGTGGTCGTCCAGATAACTATGGCTACACCTTC
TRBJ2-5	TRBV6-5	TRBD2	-	CASSSGTSGGTTQYF	TGTGCCAGCAGTTCCGGGACTAGCGGGGGAACGACCCAGTACTTC
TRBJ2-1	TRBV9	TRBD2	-	CASSVAPGGSNNEQFF	TGTGCCAGCAGCGTAGCTCCGGGAGGGTCCAACAATGAGCAGTTCTTC
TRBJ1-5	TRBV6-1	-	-	CASSEGTAAGNQPQHF	TGTGCCAGCAGTGAAGGGACAGCTGCAGGCAATCAGCCCCAGCATTTT
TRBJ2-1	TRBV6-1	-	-	CASSRNNEQFF	TGTGCCAGCAGCAGGAACAATGAGCAGTTCTTC
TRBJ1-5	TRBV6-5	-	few	CASSGTGYQPQHF	TGTGCCAGCAGTGGCACAGGGTATCAGCCCCAGCATTTT
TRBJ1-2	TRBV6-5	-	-	CASSYGGRGGYTF	TGTGCCAGCAGTTACGGCGGGCGCGGGGGCTACACCTTC
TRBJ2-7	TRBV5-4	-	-	CASSTGHLSPYEQYF	TGTGCCAGCAGCACTGGACATCTTTCTCCCTACGAGCAGTACTTC
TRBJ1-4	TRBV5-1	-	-	CASRIVGTNEKLFF	TGCGCCAGCAGGATCGTCGGAACTAATGAAAAACTGTTTTTT
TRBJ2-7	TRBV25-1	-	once	CASSAAGNLYEQYF	TGTGCCAGCAGTGCGGCAGGGAACCTCTACGAGCAGTACTTC
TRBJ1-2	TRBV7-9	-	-	CASSLGANGYTF	TGTGCCAGCAGCTTAGGAGCGAATGGCTACACCTTC
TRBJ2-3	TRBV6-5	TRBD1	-	CASSYYGQGSTRQYF	TGTGCCAGCAGTTACTACGGACAGGGGTCGACTCGGCAGTATTTT
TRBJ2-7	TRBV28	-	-	CASSPRVEQYF	TGTGCCAGCAGTCCACGAGTCGAGCAGTACTTC
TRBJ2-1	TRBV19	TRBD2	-	CASSRPGGPIINEQFF	TGTGCCAGTAGTAGGCCGGGGGGACCTATTATCAATGAGCAGTTCTTC
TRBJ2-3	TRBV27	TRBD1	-	CASSLRNRGDTQYF	TGTGCCAGCAGTTTAAGAAACAGGGGGGATACGCAGTATTTT
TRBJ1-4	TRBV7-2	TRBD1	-	CASSPLTGRGEKLFF	TGTGCCAGCAGCCCGCTGACAGGGCGGGGTGAAAAACTGTTTTTT
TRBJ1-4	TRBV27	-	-	CASSSAGLDEKLFF	TGTGCCAGCAGTTCAGCGGGGCTCGATGAAAAACTGTTTTTT
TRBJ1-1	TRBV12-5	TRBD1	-	CASGLGEQGEACTEAFF	TGTGCTAGTGGTTTGGGGGAACAGGGGGAAGCTTGCACTGAAGCTTTCTTT
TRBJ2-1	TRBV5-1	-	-	CASIGGERPTYNEQFF	TGCGCCAGCATTGGGGGCGAGCGGCCCACCTACAATGAGCAGTTCTTC
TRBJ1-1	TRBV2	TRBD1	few	CASSDPTGLTEAFF	TGTGCCAGCAGTGACCCGACAGGGTTAACTGAAGCTTTCTTT
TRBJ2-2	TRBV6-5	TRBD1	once	CASSYNRGYSGELFF	TGTGCCAGCAGTTACAACAGGGGGTACAGCGGGGAGCTGTTTTTT
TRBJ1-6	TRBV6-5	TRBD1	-	CASSYGTANSPLHF	TGTGCCAGCAGTTACGGGACAGCGAATTCACCCCTCCACTTT